This is a list of T cell receptor beta chains from one sample in a study of technical replicates of blood from several donors. This table comes from immunoSEQ multiplex PCR, and its TCRdb copy is limited to in-frame clones, with some not included. The sample records tens of thousands of clones, roughly 95% being singletons. Sequencing was performed on PBMCs. The receptor set was obtained from a human donor in good health. Some clones in this sample may be carry-over from other donors' samples. CDR3s include the opening cysteine and the closing phenylalanine or tryptophan. D genes are given only for firm matches. Clone size appears in some rows only: once, few, many, or a class for an expanded clone.

J: TRBJ2-5
D: .
V: TRBV6-1
size: once
DNA: TGTGCCAGCAGGGAAGCTAGAGCGTACCAAGAGACCCAGTACTTC
CDR3: CASREARAYQETQYF

J: TRBJ2-5
D: .
V: TRBV5-1
size: .
DNA: TGCGCCAGCAGCAGCTACGTGGGAGGCGGAGAGACCCAGTACTTC
CDR3: CASSSYVGGGETQYF

J: TRBJ1-2
D: .
V: TRBV6-5
size: .
DNA: TGTGCCAGCAGTTACTCGAGTGCAGGGGTGGTCTATGGCTACACCTTC
CDR3: CASSYSSAGVVYGYTF

J: TRBJ2-3
D: TRBD2
V: TRBV4-2
size: .
DNA: TGTGCCAGCAGCCCCGTCTCCATTGGGCGGGGGGGCGCAGATACGCAGTATTTT
CDR3: CASSPVSIGRGGADTQYF

J: TRBJ2-1
D: .
V: TRBV6-5
size: .
DNA: TGTGCCAGCAGTGAAGCTTGGCGGGGAGAGCAGTTCTTC
CDR3: CASSEAWRGEQFF

J: TRBJ2-5
D: .
V: TRBV5-1
size: .
DNA: TGCGCCAGCAGCTTGGGGCCAGCGCGGGAGACCCAGTACTTC
CDR3: CASSLGPARETQYF

J: TRBJ2-5
D: .
V: TRBV5-8
size: .
DNA: TGTGCCAGCAGCGCCGGGACACGCCAAGAGACCCAGTACTTC
CDR3: CASSAGTRQETQYF

J: TRBJ1-1
D: .
V: TRBV14
size: .
DNA: TGTGCCAGCAGCCAAAACATGAACACTGAAGCTTTCTTT
CDR3: CASSQNMNTEAFF

J: TRBJ2-7
D: .
V: TRBV11-2
size: once
DNA: TGTGCCAGCAGCTTAGATCTCGGCAGGGGAACCTACGAGCAGTACTTC
CDR3: CASSLDLGRGTYEQYF

J: TRBJ2-5
D: .
V: TRBV6-1
size: .
DNA: TGTGCCAGCAGTGAAGATTCCAGGGGTGGGGAGACCCAGTACTTC
CDR3: CASSEDSRGGETQYF

J: TRBJ2-1
D: TRBD2
V: TRBV6-5
size: .
DNA: TGTGCCAGCAGAGAAAGCGGGGGACCCGACAATGAGCAGTTCTTC
CDR3: CASRESGGPDNEQFF

J: TRBJ2-3
D: TRBD2
V: TRBV5-4
size: .
DNA: TGTGCCAGCAGCTCCGGGACTAGCCGCACAGATACGCAGTATTTT
CDR3: CASSSGTSRTDTQYF

J: TRBJ2-6
D: TRBD2
V: TRBV15
size: .
DNA: TGTGCCACCAGCAGAGGAGGGGGACTAGCGGGAACTGGCTCTGGGGCCAACGTCCTGACTTTC
CDR3: CATSRGGGLAGTGSGANVLTF

J: TRBJ2-3
D: TRBD2
V: TRBV7-3
size: once
DNA: TGTGCCAGCAGCTTTGTAGGCGGGGGGCCAGATACGCAGTATTTT
CDR3: CASSFVGGGPDTQYF

J: TRBJ1-6
D: .
V: TRBV7-2
size: .
DNA: TGTGCCAGCAGCTGGGGGCAGGGTTATAATTCACCCCTCCACTTT
CDR3: CASSWGQGYNSPLHF

J: TRBJ1-1
D: TRBD1
V: TRBV30
size: .
DNA: TGTGCCTGGAGATACAGGGGAGTAGCTTTCTTT
CDR3: CAWRYRGVAFF

J: TRBJ2-3
D: TRBD1
V: TRBV11-2
size: .
DNA: TGTGCCAGCAGCTTAGGGACAGGGGGCGTAGATACGCAGTATTTT
CDR3: CASSLGTGGVDTQYF

J: TRBJ1-2
D: .
V: TRBV6-5
size: .
DNA: TGTGCCAGCAGTTACTCGAGAGGGGGAACTTATGGCTACACCTTC
CDR3: CASSYSRGGTYGYTF

J: TRBJ1-6
D: .
V: TRBV7-6
size: .
DNA: TGTGCCAGCAGCTTAGCCCCTGATAGCAGGGTGACACCCCTCCACTTT
CDR3: CASSLAPDSRVTPLHF

J: TRBJ2-7
D: TRBD1
V: TRBV7-2
size: .
DNA: TGTGCCAGCAGCTGGGACAGGGGTGGATGGTACGAGCAGTACTTC
CDR3: CASSWDRGGWYEQYF

J: TRBJ1-6
D: TRBD1
V: TRBV4-3
size: .
DNA: TGCGCCAGCAGCCAAGATGGTAACAGGGGCTCCTATAATTCACCCCTCCACTTT
CDR3: CASSQDGNRGSYNSPLHF

J: TRBJ2-7
D: TRBD1
V: TRBV7-2
size: .
DNA: TGTGCCAGCAGCCCCCCAGACAGGGTCTACGAGCAGTACTTC
CDR3: CASSPPDRVYEQYF

J: TRBJ2-2
D: TRBD1
V: TRBV7-9
size: .
DNA: TGTGCCAGCAGCTTACGGACAGGGGAAATTGGCGGGGAGCTGTTTTTT
CDR3: CASSLRTGEIGGELFF

J: TRBJ2-3
D: .
V: TRBV7-6
size: .
DNA: TGTGCCAGCAGCTTAGCGGTGGGAGTCGGGGATACGCAGTATTTT
CDR3: CASSLAVGVGDTQYF

J: TRBJ2-7
D: TRBD2
V: TRBV4-3
size: .
DNA: TGCGCCAGCAGCCAACGGGGTGACCCTAGCGGTCCCTACGAGCAGTACTTC
CDR3: CASSQRGDPSGPYEQYF

J: TRBJ2-1
D: .
V: TRBV6-5
size: .
DNA: TGTGCCAGCAGTCCAGACTCCTACAATGAGCAGTTCTTC
CDR3: CASSPDSYNEQFF

J: TRBJ1-4
D: .
V: TRBV5-1
size: .
DNA: TGCGCCAGCAGCCCCTCGGGAGGGGTGGCTAATGAAAAACTGTTTTTT
CDR3: CASSPSGGVANEKLFF

J: TRBJ2-5
D: .
V: TRBV5-1
size: .
DNA: TGCGCCAGCAGCTTGGGAACCACTGGGGCCAGGGAGACCCAGTACTTC
CDR3: CASSLGTTGARETQYF

J: TRBJ2-3
D: .
V: TRBV7-3
size: .
DNA: TGTGCCAGCAGCTTAACCGTTGGGGGGTACACAGATACGCAGTATTTT
CDR3: CASSLTVGGYTDTQYF

J: TRBJ2-3
D: .
V: TRBV5-1
size: .
DNA: TGCGCCAGCAGCTCAGTCTGGGCGACAGATACGCAGTATTTT
CDR3: CASSSVWATDTQYF

J: TRBJ2-7
D: TRBD2
V: TRBV12-5
size: .
DNA: TGTGCTAGTGGTCCATCAGCGGGGGTTGCAGAGCAGTACTTC
CDR3: CASGPSAGVAEQYF

J: TRBJ1-1
D: .
V: TRBV5-1
size: .
DNA: TGCGCCAGCAGGAATGGGGGCGGCCAGGACACTGAAGCTTTCTTT
CDR3: CASRNGGGQDTEAFF

J: TRBJ2-1
D: .
V: TRBV7-3
size: .
DNA: TGTGCCAGCAGCCTAATAGCTGGCGGATCCTACAATGAGCAGTTCTTC
CDR3: CASSLIAGGSYNEQFF

J: TRBJ2-3
D: .
V: TRBV6-5
size: .
DNA: TGTGCCAGCAGTTTTAGCGCTGGCACAGATACGCAGTATTTT
CDR3: CASSFSAGTDTQYF

J: TRBJ1-5
D: .
V: TRBV11-2
size: .
DNA: TGTGCCAGCAGCTTATCCCCTCGGGGGAATCAGCCCCAGCATTTT
CDR3: CASSLSPRGNQPQHF

J: TRBJ2-3
D: TRBD2
V: TRBV7-9
size: .
DNA: TGTGCCAGCAGCTTATCGACTAGCGGGACAAATACGCAGTATTTT
CDR3: CASSLSTSGTNTQYF

J: TRBJ2-7
D: .
V: TRBV5-1
size: .
DNA: TGCGCCAGCAGCTTCGGCGCAGGGGTCTACGAGCAGTACTTC
CDR3: CASSFGAGVYEQYF

J: TRBJ1-1
D: TRBD1
V: TRBV6-5
size: .
DNA: TGTGCCAGCAGTCCACTTGGGACAGTTAACACTGAAGCTTTCTTT
CDR3: CASSPLGTVNTEAFF

J: TRBJ2-7
D: TRBD2
V: TRBV7-9
size: .
DNA: TGTGCCAGCAGCTTAGGGGGCGGCGGGAGCAGGGAGCAGTACTTC
CDR3: CASSLGGGGSREQYF

J: TRBJ1-5
D: TRBD1
V: TRBV7-3
size: .
DNA: TGTGCCAGCAGCTTAGGGACAGGGGGCCCGTTCAATCAGCCCCAGCATTTT
CDR3: CASSLGTGGPFNQPQHF

J: TRBJ2-7
D: TRBD2
V: TRBV4-2
size: .
DNA: TGTGCCAGCAGCCAGCTCCAGCGGGAGTTACCGTACTTC
CDR3: CASSQLQRELPYF

J: TRBJ1-2
D: .
V: TRBV10-3
size: .
DNA: TGTGCCATCAGTGAGTCAAGGGGGAAGGATGGCTACACCTTC
CDR3: CAISESRGKDGYTF

J: TRBJ1-2
D: .
V: TRBV18
size: .
DNA: TGTGCCAGCTCACCCGACAAAAACTATGGCTACACCTTC
CDR3: CASSPDKNYGYTF

J: TRBJ1-3
D: .
V: TRBV2
size: .
DNA: TGTGCCAGCTCCCAAACGGGTTACTCTGGAAACACCATATATTTT
CDR3: CASSQTGYSGNTIYF

J: TRBJ1-2
D: .
V: TRBV30
size: .
DNA: TGTGCCTGGAGTATCCAGGGCGCTAACTATGGCTACACCTTC
CDR3: CAWSIQGANYGYTF

J: TRBJ2-7
D: .
V: TRBV29-1
size: .
DNA: TGCAGCGCCACTAGCACCTACGAGCAGTACTTC
CDR3: CSATSTYEQYF

J: TRBJ1-2
D: .
V: TRBV7-8
size: .
DNA: TGTGCCAGCAGCTTAGATAGGGTGTTCCGGGGGACCGAACGAGCTAACTATGGCTACACCTTC
CDR3: CASSLDRVFRGTERANYGYTF

J: TRBJ2-1
D: .
V: TRBV7-9
size: .
DNA: TGTGCCACCGCCCGTGAAGCCTTCGACAATGAGCAGTTCTTC
CDR3: CATAREAFDNEQFF

J: TRBJ2-1
D: .
V: TRBV4-3
size: .
DNA: TGCGCCAGCAGCCAAGGACAGGAATACAATGAGCAGTTCTTC
CDR3: CASSQGQEYNEQFF

J: TRBJ1-4
D: TRBD1
V: TRBV9
size: .
DNA: TGTGCCAGCAGCGTAGGACAGGGGGCGGAAAAACTGTTTTTT
CDR3: CASSVGQGAEKLFF

J: TRBJ1-1
D: .
V: TRBV5-4
size: .
DNA: TGTGCCAGCAGCCCCCGATTTATGGCCATGAACACTGAAGCTTTCTTT
CDR3: CASSPRFMAMNTEAFF